The 6 T cell receptor beta chains presented below share a single source sample, sequenced in a study of CD4 and CD8 cells across lung adenocarcinoma regions (dated by TCRdb to the late 2010s). Libraries were made using PCR. Sequencing took place on a HiSeq X Ten. TCRdb reran the public reads through fastp at Q25 and MiXCR, keeping productive beta chains. A single entry per CDR3 protein holds the most common genes and DNA from its merged rows. This sample holds more than 9,000 distinct CDR3 sequences; roughly 48% were observed only once. The ten biggest clones cover 26% of the sample. The sequenced sample was CD8+ T cells from the margin of a lung tumor. What this sample's cell subset or site label stands for: tumor margin region. The receptor set was obtained from a female donor with lung adenocarcinoma. The CD4 and CD8 labels of this study may be unreliable.

This clonotype turned up a few times. The junction departs from germline at one end; a sequencing error may be responsible. The CDR3 DNA reads TGTGCCAGCAGAGATACGCAGTATTTT. Protein: CASRDTQYF. The rearrangement uses TRBV6-1 and TRBJ2-3; D is undetermined. CDR3 length: 9 residues. From germline, CDR1 is MNHNS and CDR2 SASEGT.

V gene TRBV12-3 or TRBV12-4 combines with J gene TRBJ2-1; D remains unclear. The J call may be incorrect, as the DNA end agrees better with TRBJ2-7. This CDR3 is built from 12 residues. The CDR3 protein is CASSFRHVKQYF. The CDR3, as DNA: TGTGCCAGCAGTTTCCGGCATGTCAAGCAGTACTTC.

Comments on this clonotype: The junction differs from germline at one of its ends, possibly a read error. The chain has TRBV6-1 and TRBJ2-3; 9 bases are a match to TRBD2. Germline values: CDR1 MNHNS, CDR2 SASEGT. The CDR3 totals 16 residues. Written as DNA, the CDR3 is TGTGCCAGCGGAGACGAGCGGGGGGCGGGAACCGGTAAGCAGTTTTTT. The encoded protein is CASGDERGAGTGKQFF.

V gene TRBV5-4 combines with J gene TRBJ2-1; tentatively, D is TRBD1 (6 bases). The better agreement between TRBJ2-7 and the DNA end casts doubt on the J call. The CDR3 runs 13 residues. CDR1 is SGHNT, CDR2 YYREEE, per germline (reference sequence). DNA of the CDR3: TGTGCCAGCAGCCAGGGGTTAGAGTACGAGCAGTACTTC. Translating it yields CASSQGLEYEQYF.

The table lists this clonotype with many counts. The chain recombines TRBV5-1 with TRBJ2-1; 9 bases align to TRBD1. Germline values: CDR1 SGHRS, CDR2 YFSETQ. This CDR3 has 16 amino acids. Trimming at V came to 3 bases and at J to 2 bases, leaving 6 bases not matched to a gene. CDR3 loop: CASSWVGQGPYNEQFF. The CDR3 DNA follows: TGCGCCAGCAGCTGGGTGGGACAGGGTCCCTACAATGAGCAGTTCTTC.

Worth noting for this clonotype: One end of the junction fails to match germline, which may point to a read error. This chain links TRBV6-8 with TRBJ2-3, with D possibly being TRBD1 or TRBD2 (5 bases each). The CDR3 spans 16 residues. The V gene's germline CDR1 is MNHGY and CDR2 SAAAGT. CDR3 amino acids: CASRGSGSGHTDTQYF. CDR3 DNA: TGTGCCAGCAGGGGCTCGGGGAGCGGACACACAGATACCCAGTACTTT.